This T cell receptor beta chain was obtained from a study of blood T cell repertoires in COVID-19. Study-wide background: Spain, Italy and the United States supplied samples that represented acute and convalescent COVID-19. T cells, B-cell-depleted T cells, or PBMCs provided the cDNA or gDNA that served as material.

Germline loops: CDR1 GTSNPN, CDR2 SVGIG (reference sequence). Losses at the gene ends were 8 bases for V and 8 bases for J; bases not matched to a gene: 15. This CDR3 is built from 14 residues. Authors' processing steps: Estimation of nucleated cell counts relied on the amplification of reference gene primers. Assay: immunoSEQ multiplex PCR; the TCRdb copy retains only in-frame clones and omits some. V and J calls and clone size come straight from that table; D and trimming were deduced from the DNA. The table has 120,000 to 150,000 clones, more than 85% seen once. The sample consisted of peripheral blood. V usage is TRBV30 and J usage is TRBJ1-2; 9 bases are a match to TRBD1. The clonotype originates from a human donor in a cohort sampled during active COVID-19. CDR3 nucleotide sequence: TGTGCCATAGGTCCGGGACAGGGAACTAGGGGCTACACCTTC. Residues: CAIGPGQGTRGYTF.